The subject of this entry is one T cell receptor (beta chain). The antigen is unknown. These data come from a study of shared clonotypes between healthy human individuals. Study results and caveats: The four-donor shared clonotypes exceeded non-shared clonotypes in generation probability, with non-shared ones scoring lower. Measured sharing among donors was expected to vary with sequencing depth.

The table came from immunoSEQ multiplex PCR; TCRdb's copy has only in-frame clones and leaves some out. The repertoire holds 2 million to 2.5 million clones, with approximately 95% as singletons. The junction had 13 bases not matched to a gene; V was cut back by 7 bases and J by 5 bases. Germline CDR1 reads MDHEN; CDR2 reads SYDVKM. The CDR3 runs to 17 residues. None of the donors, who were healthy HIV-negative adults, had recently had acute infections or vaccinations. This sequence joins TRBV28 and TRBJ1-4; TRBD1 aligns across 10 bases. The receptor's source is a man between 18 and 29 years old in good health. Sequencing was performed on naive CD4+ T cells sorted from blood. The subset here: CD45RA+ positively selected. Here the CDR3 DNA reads TGTGCCAGCACCAATGTCCGGGACAGGGGACCGAATGAAAAACTGTTTTTT. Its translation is CASTNVRDRGPNEKLFF.